These T cell receptor beta chains were read from a single sample in a study of beta chain features in type 1 diabetes. Assay used: immunoSEQ multiplex PCR; TCRdb lists only in-frame clones, some missing. This sample has hundreds of thousands of clones; over 8.5% occur once, and the top ten carry approximately 0.03%. Source material: naive CD4+ T cells from blood. The receptors come from a woman aged 18-29 years in good health. The CDR3 runs from the conserved cysteine through the conserved F or W. Each record gives: D gene, J gene, V gene, clone size, CDR3 DNA, CDR3 protein. A D gene is named only where the DNA matches it firmly. Only some rows state a clone size, as once, few, many or a class for expanded clones.

d_gene: .; j_gene: TRBJ1-6; v_gene: TRBV30; abundance: few; CDR3nt: TGTGCCTGGAGTGTACGGAGTTCACCCCTCCACTTT; CDR3aa: CAWSVRSSPLHF
d_gene: .; j_gene: TRBJ2-2; v_gene: TRBV30; abundance: .; CDR3nt: TGTGCCTGGAGTGTTAACTTCCAGAACACCGGGGAGCTGTTTTTT; CDR3aa: CAWSVNFQNTGELFF
d_gene: .; j_gene: TRBJ2-7; v_gene: TRBV29-1; abundance: few; CDR3nt: TGCAGCGTGGGTTGGGGCGACGAGCAGTACTTC; CDR3aa: CSVGWGDEQYF
d_gene: .; j_gene: TRBJ1-4; v_gene: TRBV30; abundance: few; CDR3nt: TGTGCCTGCAGGGTTGGAGAAAAACTGTTTTTT; CDR3aa: CACRVGEKLFF
d_gene: .; j_gene: TRBJ2-5; v_gene: TRBV27; abundance: .; CDR3nt: TGTGCCAGCAGTTTACGTGGAGGGGGCGCGGTAGAGACCCAGTACTTC; CDR3aa: CASSLRGGGAVETQYF
d_gene: .; j_gene: TRBJ1-2; v_gene: TRBV7-9; abundance: .; CDR3nt: TGTGCCAGCAGCTTAGATAACAGGGATGGCTACACCTTC; CDR3aa: CASSLDNRDGYTF
d_gene: .; j_gene: TRBJ2-5; v_gene: TRBV27; abundance: few; CDR3nt: TGTGCCAGCAGTCCCAGCGGCGAGACCCAGTACTTC; CDR3aa: CASSPSGETQYF
d_gene: .; j_gene: TRBJ2-5; v_gene: TRBV19; abundance: .; CDR3nt: TGTGCCAGTCAGGAGGTGGGCGGGGAAGAGACCCAGTACTTC; CDR3aa: CASQEVGGEETQYF
d_gene: TRBD1; j_gene: TRBJ2-3; v_gene: TRBV6-5; abundance: .; CDR3nt: TGTGCCAGCAGTTACTACGGGACAGCTAGCACAGATACGCAGTATTTT; CDR3aa: CASSYYGTASTDTQYF
d_gene: .; j_gene: TRBJ2-2; v_gene: TRBV14; abundance: .; CDR3nt: TGTGCCAGCAGCCCAGGACAGTACACCGGGGAGCTGTTTTTT; CDR3aa: CASSPGQYTGELFF
d_gene: .; j_gene: TRBJ1-1; v_gene: TRBV29-1; abundance: .; CDR3nt: TGCAGCGCCCGGGAAGGAGGAACTGAAGCTTTCTTT; CDR3aa: CSAREGGTEAFF
d_gene: TRBD1; j_gene: TRBJ2-2; v_gene: TRBV5-1; abundance: .; CDR3nt: TGCGCCAGCAGCTCGGACAGGGTGAACACCGGGGAGCTGTTTTTT; CDR3aa: CASSSDRVNTGELFF
d_gene: TRBD2; j_gene: TRBJ2-7; v_gene: TRBV5-6; abundance: .; CDR3nt: TGTGCCAGCAGCCCGGGACTAGCGGGAGGGCCGACGCAGTACTTC; CDR3aa: CASSPGLAGGPTQYF
d_gene: TRBD1; j_gene: TRBJ2-2; v_gene: TRBV25-1; abundance: .; CDR3nt: TGTGCCAGCAGCCCTAGCTGGGACAGGGGGGCCGGGGAGCTGTTTTTT; CDR3aa: CASSPSWDRGAGELFF
d_gene: .; j_gene: TRBJ1-5; v_gene: TRBV7-8; abundance: .; CDR3nt: TGTGCCAGCAGCTTCAGCCAGGATAGCAATCAGCCCCAGCATTTT; CDR3aa: CASSFSQDSNQPQHF
d_gene: .; j_gene: TRBJ2-5; v_gene: TRBV5-6; abundance: .; CDR3nt: TGTGCCAGCAGCTTGGGACTAGGAGGGGAGACCCAGTACTTC; CDR3aa: CASSLGLGGETQYF
d_gene: TRBD1; j_gene: TRBJ2-7; v_gene: TRBV7-6; abundance: few; CDR3nt: TGTGCCAGCAGCTTAGGGTCGGACAGGGCCGCCGAGCAGTACTTC; CDR3aa: CASSLGSDRAAEQYF
d_gene: TRBD1; j_gene: TRBJ1-2; v_gene: TRBV30; abundance: .; CDR3nt: TGTGCCGGACAGGGGGGGGCGAATGGCTACACCTTC; CDR3aa: CAGQGGANGYTF